These T cell receptor beta chains were read from a single sample in a study of cytomegalovirus exposure and HLA in healthy donors. TCRdb's copy holds only in-frame clones and misses some; the assay was immunoSEQ multiplex PCR. The repertoire holds 74,000 or so clones, with 60% to 85% as singletons. The sequenced sample was PBMCs. These receptors originate from a woman between 40 and 55 years old in good health and CMV-seropositive. The CDR3 runs from the conserved cysteine through the conserved F or W. Each record gives: V gene, J gene, clone size, D gene, CDR3 length, CDR3 DNA, CDR3 protein. D genes are given only for firm matches. Only some rows state a clone size, as once, few, many or a class for expanded clones.

V gene: TRBV30; J gene: TRBJ2-5; clone size: NA; D gene: TRBD1; CDR3 length: 15; CDR3 DNA: TGTGCCTGGGGGGAGGCGGGGACAGGGGAGGAGACCCAGTACTTC; CDR3 protein: CAWGEAGTGEETQYF
V gene: TRBV6-1; J gene: TRBJ1-2; clone size: NA; D gene: NA; CDR3 length: 15; CDR3 DNA: TGTGCCAGCAGTGAAAGCGGAGGGCGAGAGAATGGCTACACCTTC; CDR3 protein: CASSESGGRENGYTF
V gene: TRBV7-8; J gene: TRBJ1-1; clone size: NA; D gene: TRBD1; CDR3 length: 16; CDR3 DNA: TGTGCCAGCAGCTTACACAGACAGGGGAGGAGCACTGAAGCTTTCTTT; CDR3 protein: CASSLHRQGRSTEAFF
V gene: TRBV2; J gene: TRBJ1-2; clone size: NA; D gene: NA; CDR3 length: 15; CDR3 DNA: TGTGCCAGCAGTGAAACCCCCGGGACTCACTATGGCTACACCTTC; CDR3 protein: CASSETPGTHYGYTF
V gene: TRBV4-1; J gene: TRBJ2-1; clone size: NA; D gene: NA; CDR3 length: 16; CDR3 DNA: TGCGCCAGCAGCCAAGAGTTTTCCCCTTCCTACAATGAGCAGTTCTTC; CDR3 protein: CASSQEFSPSYNEQFF
V gene: TRBV5-1; J gene: TRBJ2-3; clone size: NA; D gene: TRBD1; CDR3 length: 16; CDR3 DNA: TGCGCCAGCGTTAAGGCCGGGACAGGGGTGGGAGATACGCAGTATTTT; CDR3 protein: CASVKAGTGVGDTQYF
V gene: TRBV10-3; J gene: TRBJ2-7; clone size: NA; D gene: NA; CDR3 length: 12; CDR3 DNA: TGTGCCATCAGTGACGCAGGGCGTGAGCAGTACTTC; CDR3 protein: CAISDAGREQYF
V gene: TRBV2; J gene: TRBJ1-1; clone size: few; D gene: NA; CDR3 length: 13; CDR3 DNA: TGTGCCAGCAGGTTCAGGGTGGTTGGGGAAGCTTTCTTT; CDR3 protein: CASRFRVVGEAFF
V gene: TRBV14; J gene: TRBJ2-7; clone size: NA; D gene: NA; CDR3 length: 13; CDR3 DNA: TGTGCCAGCAGCCTCTGGGACAACTCCCCGCAGTACTTC; CDR3 protein: CASSLWDNSPQYF
V gene: TRBV27; J gene: TRBJ2-7; clone size: NA; D gene: NA; CDR3 length: 15; CDR3 DNA: TGTGCCAGCAGTTTAGCGGCAGGGGCGAGCTACGAGCAGTACTTC; CDR3 protein: CASSLAAGASYEQYF
V gene: TRBV5-4; J gene: TRBJ2-1; clone size: few; D gene: NA; CDR3 length: 15; CDR3 DNA: TGTGCCAGCAGAAGAGATAGTGGAGATAGGAATGAGCAGTTCTTC; CDR3 protein: CASRRDSGDRNEQFF
V gene: TRBV30; J gene: TRBJ1-3; clone size: NA; D gene: NA; CDR3 length: 14; CDR3 DNA: TGTGCCTGGGCGGGCCGGGCTACTGGAAACACCATATATTTT; CDR3 protein: CAWAGRATGNTIYF
V gene: TRBV4-2; J gene: TRBJ2-7; clone size: NA; D gene: TRBD1; CDR3 length: 14; CDR3 DNA: TGTGCCAGCAGCCAAGGGGACAGGGGGCGGGAGCAGTACTTC; CDR3 protein: CASSQGDRGREQYF
V gene: TRBV27; J gene: TRBJ1-5; clone size: NA; D gene: NA; CDR3 length: 14; CDR3 DNA: TGTGCCAGCAGTTTAGACTTTAGCAATCAGCCCCAGCATTTT; CDR3 protein: CASSLDFSNQPQHF
V gene: TRBV29-1; J gene: TRBJ1-1; clone size: few; D gene: NA; CDR3 length: 11; CDR3 DNA: TGCAGCGTTGTGACACAGGGCGAAGCTTTCTTT; CDR3 protein: CSVVTQGEAFF
V gene: TRBV2; J gene: TRBJ2-2; clone size: NA; D gene: NA; CDR3 length: 15; CDR3 DNA: TGTGCCAGCAGGGAGGAACAGGGAAACACCGGGGAGCTGTTTTTT; CDR3 protein: CASREEQGNTGELFF
V gene: TRBV2; J gene: TRBJ1-5; clone size: NA; D gene: TRBD1; CDR3 length: 13; CDR3 DNA: TGTGCCAGCAGAGGGGACAGGGATCAGCCCCAGCATTTT; CDR3 protein: CASRGDRDQPQHF
V gene: TRBV5-1; J gene: TRBJ1-2; clone size: NA; D gene: NA; CDR3 length: 15; CDR3 DNA: TGCGCCAGCAGCTTGGTGGGGAGCTCTAACTATGGCTACACCTTC; CDR3 protein: CASSLVGSSNYGYTF
V gene: TRBV18; J gene: TRBJ1-1; clone size: NA; D gene: NA; CDR3 length: 16; CDR3 DNA: TGTGCCAGCTCACCCCAACTCGCCAACCAGAACACTGAAGCTTTCTTT; CDR3 protein: CASSPQLANQNTEAFF
V gene: TRBV5-1; J gene: TRBJ1-2; clone size: few; D gene: NA; CDR3 length: 12; CDR3 DNA: TGCGCCAGCAGCTTGTCGGGTACGGGCTACACCTTC; CDR3 protein: CASSLSGTGYTF
V gene: TRBV4-1; J gene: TRBJ2-5; clone size: once; D gene: NA; CDR3 length: 13; CDR3 DNA: TGCGCCAGCAGCCAAGTGGCAAAGGAGACCCAGTACTTC; CDR3 protein: CASSQVAKETQYF
V gene: TRBV18; J gene: TRBJ2-1; clone size: NA; D gene: TRBD2; CDR3 length: 16; CDR3 DNA: TGTGCCAGCCTTGCACTAGCGTCGAGCTCCTACAATGAGCAGTTCTTC; CDR3 protein: CASLALASSSYNEQFF
V gene: TRBV9; J gene: TRBJ1-6; clone size: NA; D gene: NA; CDR3 length: 16; CDR3 DNA: TGTGCCAGCAGCCACCCTCGGGGGAGGGATAATTCACCCCTCCACTTT; CDR3 protein: CASSHPRGRDNSPLHF
V gene: TRBV6-5; J gene: TRBJ1-1; clone size: NA; D gene: NA; CDR3 length: 16; CDR3 DNA: TGTGCCAGCAGTTACTCTCGACAGAGTAAGAACACTGAAGCTTTCTTT; CDR3 protein: CASSYSRQSKNTEAFF
V gene: TRBV7-2; J gene: TRBJ2-7; clone size: NA; D gene: TRBD2; CDR3 length: 17; CDR3 DNA: TGTGCCAGCAGCCCCCGACGAGCGGGAGGGCGCTCCTACGAGCAGTACTTC; CDR3 protein: CASSPRRAGGRSYEQYF
V gene: TRBV9; J gene: TRBJ2-7; clone size: once; D gene: TRBD2; CDR3 length: 16; CDR3 DNA: TGTGCCAGCAGCGTCGGTGTAGCGGGAGTTGGCTACGAGCAGTACTTC; CDR3 protein: CASSVGVAGVGYEQYF
V gene: TRBV6-1; J gene: TRBJ1-5; clone size: NA; D gene: NA; CDR3 length: 15; CDR3 DNA: TGTGCCAGCAGTGAAGAACAGGGATCGAGTCAGCCCCAGCATTTT; CDR3 protein: CASSEEQGSSQPQHF
V gene: TRBV9; J gene: TRBJ2-3; clone size: few; D gene: NA; CDR3 length: 16; CDR3 DNA: TGTGCCAGCAGCGTAGGTTCTAGCCTAGACACAGATACGCAGTATTTT; CDR3 protein: CASSVGSSLDTDTQYF